The present T cell receptor beta chain was sequenced within a study of T cells expressing NK-cell markers (dated by TCRdb to 2020 to 2021). Study-wide context: Under 10 donors provided sorted CD3+CD56+NKG2C+, CD3+CD56+NKG2C- and CD3+CD56-NKG2C+ T-cell subsets, whose TCR beta-chain repertoires were profiled. Of the eight sequenced donors, seven were found to be HCMV-seropositive and one was found to be HCMV-seronegative. The eight sequenced donors were randomly selected healthy volunteers, three men and five women. The libraries were sequenced on Illumina HiSeq 2000/2500, MiSeq or NextSeq, producing 2 x 150 bp reads. General conclusions and limits of the study: In several donors, the dominant CD3+CD56+NKG2C+ clonotypes were found to rank among the top 10 CD8+ clonotypes and to make up roughly 1.0-7.0% of CD8+ T cells. Those dominant clonotypes were again the most abundant among CD3+CD56-NKG2C+ cells in a few donors, at about 28.3-60.1%. Whether the expanded NKG2C-expressing T cell clones were specific for HCMV antigens remained unclear.

To determine HCMV serostatus, a commercial ELISA kit was used to detect HCMV-specific IgG in serum. Peripheral blood mononuclear cells were isolated from blood by Ficoll density gradient centrifugation. Inclusive of the bounding cysteine and phenylalanine, the CDR3 is 12 residues long. The record lacks a DNA sequence. The germline V gene encodes CDR1 SQVTM and CDR2 ANQGSEA. The data were produced on an Illumina HiSeq 2000. 5'RACE template switching, by which a universal primer site and unique molecular identifiers were added, was used to make TCR beta cDNA libraries. Priming for cDNA synthesis came from the TCR beta constant segment, and two successive PCR amplification steps followed. Under the source paper's analysis protocol: MIGEC handled demultiplexing of the reads and grouping by UMI, while MiTCR was used to assemble and quantify clonotypes. To exclude erroneous sequences, any TCR cDNA sequence not supported by at least two reads was discarded. Downstream repertoire analysis used the tcR package, and clonotypes were matched across fractions by CDR3 nucleotide sequence plus V segment. VDJmatch was used to annotate antigen specificity against VDJdb, with one amino acid substitution allowed in CDR3. Each CDR3 protein sequence appears as one entry after TCRdb reprocessed the reads, and no DNA is included. The authors' filters were not applied to this entry. The table kept for this sample lists 350,000 to 500,000 distinct CDR3 sequences. The top ten hold 7.3% of the sample.

For this clonotype: The specificity of this receptor is unknown.

Sequenced: blood T cells: a sorted CD56 or NKG2C T cell subset, CD4+ or CD8+ T cells, or bulk PBMC T cells (not recorded which). The receptor was isolated from a woman aged 18-70 years in good health. The sequence joins TRBV29-1 to TRBJ1-5. The encoded CDR3 is CSVAGGDQPQHF.